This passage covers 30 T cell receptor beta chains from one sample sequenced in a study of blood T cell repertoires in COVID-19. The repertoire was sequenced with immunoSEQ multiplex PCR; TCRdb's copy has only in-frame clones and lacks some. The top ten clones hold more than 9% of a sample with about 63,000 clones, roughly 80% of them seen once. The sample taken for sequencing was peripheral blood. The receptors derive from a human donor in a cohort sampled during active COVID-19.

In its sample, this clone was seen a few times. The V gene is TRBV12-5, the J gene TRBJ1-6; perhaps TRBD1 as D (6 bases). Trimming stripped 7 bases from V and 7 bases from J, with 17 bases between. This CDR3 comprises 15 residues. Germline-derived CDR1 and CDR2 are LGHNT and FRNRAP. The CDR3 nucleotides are TGTGCTAGTGCCAGAGAAACAGGGTGGAATTCACCCCTCCACTTT. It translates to CASARETGWNSPLHF.

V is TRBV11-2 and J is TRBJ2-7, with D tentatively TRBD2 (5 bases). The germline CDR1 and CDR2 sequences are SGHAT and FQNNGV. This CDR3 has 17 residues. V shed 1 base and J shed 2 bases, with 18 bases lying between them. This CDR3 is CASSLGWTLNRPYEQYF. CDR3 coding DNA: TGTGCCAGCAGCTTAGGTTGGACTCTCAACCGGCCCTACGAGCAGTACTTC.

CDR3 region: CASSPIGTANTEAFF. The CDR3 DNA reads TGTGCCAGCAGCCCGATAGGGACAGCGAACACTGAAGCTTTCTTT. The rearrangement links TRBV9 to TRBJ1-1; 7 bases align to TRBD1. This CDR3 comprises 15 residues. With 4 bases clipped from V and 1 base from J, the junction kept 7 bases outside the gene matches. Germline CDR1 and CDR2: SGDLS and YYNGEE.

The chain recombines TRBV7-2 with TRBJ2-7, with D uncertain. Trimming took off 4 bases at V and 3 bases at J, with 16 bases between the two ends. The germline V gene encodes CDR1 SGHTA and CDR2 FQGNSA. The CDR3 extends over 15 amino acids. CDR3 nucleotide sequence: TGTGCCAGCAGCTCCCCCCAGAATCACCTCTACGAGCAGTACTTC. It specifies CASSSPQNHLYEQYF.

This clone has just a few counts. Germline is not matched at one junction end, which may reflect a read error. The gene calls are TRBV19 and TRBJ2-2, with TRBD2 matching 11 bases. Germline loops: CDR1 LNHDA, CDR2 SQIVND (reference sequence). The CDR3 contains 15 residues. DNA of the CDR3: TGTGCCAGTAGGATAGCGGGAGGGTACACCGGGGAGCTGTTTTTT. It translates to CASRIAGGYTGELFF.

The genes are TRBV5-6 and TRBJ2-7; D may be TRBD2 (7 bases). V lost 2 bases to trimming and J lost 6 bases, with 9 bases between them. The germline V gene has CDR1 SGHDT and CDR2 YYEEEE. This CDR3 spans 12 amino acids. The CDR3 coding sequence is TGTGCCAGCAGCTTAGGGGGGGGCGAGCAGTACTTC. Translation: CASSLGGGEQYF.

CDR3 sequence reads: CASSRQGEMAGYTF. The CDR3 DNA is TGTGCCAGCAGTCGACAGGGGGAGATGGCGGGCTACACCTTC. The J gene is TRBJ1-2, the V gene TRBV27, with 9 bases that match TRBD1. The V segment lost 5 bases and the J segment 8 bases; nucleotides outside the gene matches: 9. The CDR3 spans 14 residues. The germline gives CDR1 MNHEY, CDR2 SMNVEV (reference sequence).

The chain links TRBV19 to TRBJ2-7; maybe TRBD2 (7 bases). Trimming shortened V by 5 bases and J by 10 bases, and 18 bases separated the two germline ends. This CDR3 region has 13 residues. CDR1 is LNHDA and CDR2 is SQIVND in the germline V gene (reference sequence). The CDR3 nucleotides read TGTGCCAGTAGTCCTTCGGGGGGCGGGAGACAGTACTTC. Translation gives CASSPSGGGRQYF.

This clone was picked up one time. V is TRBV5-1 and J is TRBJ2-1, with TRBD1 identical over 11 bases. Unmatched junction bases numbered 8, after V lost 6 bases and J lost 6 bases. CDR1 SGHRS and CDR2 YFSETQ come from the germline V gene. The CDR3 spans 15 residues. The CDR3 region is CASNVGQGAGNEQFF. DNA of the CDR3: TGCGCCAGCAATGTTGGACAGGGGGCAGGCAATGAGCAGTTCTTC. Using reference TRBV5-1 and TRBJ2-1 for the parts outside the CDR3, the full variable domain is KAGVTQTPRYLIKTRGQQVTLSCSPISGHRSVSWYQQTPGQGLQFLFEYFSETQRNKGNFPGRFSGRQFSNSRSEMNVSTLELGDSALYLCASNVGQGAGNEQFFGPGTRLTVL.

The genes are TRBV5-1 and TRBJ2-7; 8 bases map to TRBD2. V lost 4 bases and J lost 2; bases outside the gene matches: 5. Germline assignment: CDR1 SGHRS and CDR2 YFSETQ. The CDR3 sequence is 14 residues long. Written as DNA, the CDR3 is TGCGCCAGCAGCCCCTCCGGGAGGGCCTACGAGCAGTACTTC. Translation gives CASSPSGRAYEQYF.

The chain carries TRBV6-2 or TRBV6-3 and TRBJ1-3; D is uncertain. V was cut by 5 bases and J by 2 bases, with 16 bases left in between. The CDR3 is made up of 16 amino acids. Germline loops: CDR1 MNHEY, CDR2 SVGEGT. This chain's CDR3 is CASSANPSATGNTIYF. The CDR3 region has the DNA TGTGCCAGCAGTGCAAACCCTTCCGCGACTGGAAACACCATATATTTT.

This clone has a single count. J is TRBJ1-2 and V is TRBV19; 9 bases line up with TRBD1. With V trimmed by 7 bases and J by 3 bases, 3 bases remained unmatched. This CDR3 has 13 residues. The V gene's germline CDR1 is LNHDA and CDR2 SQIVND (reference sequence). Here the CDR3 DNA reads TGTGCCAGTAAGGACAGGGGCGACTATGGCTACACCTTC. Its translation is CASKDRGDYGYTF.

DNA of the CDR3: TGTGCCTGCCCGGGGTGGGGTGAGAACACTGAAGCTTTCTTT. Its protein is CACPGWGENTEAFF. The chain has TRBV30 and TRBJ1-1; no clear D gene. The germline V gene has CDR1 GTSNPN and CDR2 SVGIG (reference sequence). Trimming stripped 6 bases from V and 1 base from J, with 15 bases between. The CDR3 sequence is 14 residues long.

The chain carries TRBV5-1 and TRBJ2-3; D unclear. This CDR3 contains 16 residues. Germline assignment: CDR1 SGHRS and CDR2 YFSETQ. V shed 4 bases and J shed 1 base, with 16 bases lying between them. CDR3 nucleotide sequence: TGCGCCAGCAGCCCAGGTGGGCCTACCCGCACAGATACGCAGTATTTT. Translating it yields CASSPGGPTRTDTQYF.

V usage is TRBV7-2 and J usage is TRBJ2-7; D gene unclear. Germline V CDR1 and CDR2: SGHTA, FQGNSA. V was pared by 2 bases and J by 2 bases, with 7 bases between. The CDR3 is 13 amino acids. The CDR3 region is CASSLFIAYEQYF. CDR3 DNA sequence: TGTGCCAGCAGCTTATTTATAGCCTACGAGCAGTACTTC. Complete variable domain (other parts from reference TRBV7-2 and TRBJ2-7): GAGVSQSPSNKVTEKGKDVELRCDPISGHTALYWYRQSLGQGLEFLIYFQGNSAPDKSGLPSDRFSAERTGGSVSTLTIQRTQQEDSAVYLCASSLFIAYEQYFGPGTRLTVT.

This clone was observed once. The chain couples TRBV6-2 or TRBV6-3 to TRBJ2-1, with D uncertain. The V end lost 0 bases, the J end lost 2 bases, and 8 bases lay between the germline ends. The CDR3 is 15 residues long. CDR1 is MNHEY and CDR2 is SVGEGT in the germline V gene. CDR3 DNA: TGTGCCAGCAGTTACTCCTCCAGAACCTACAATGAGCAGTTCTTC. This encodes CASSYSSRTYNEQFF.

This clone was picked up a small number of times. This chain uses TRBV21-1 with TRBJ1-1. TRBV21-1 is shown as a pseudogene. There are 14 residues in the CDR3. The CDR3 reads CASSKGGLNTEAFF. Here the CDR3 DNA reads TGTGCCAGCAGCAAAGGAGGGCTGAACACTGAAGCTTTCTTT.

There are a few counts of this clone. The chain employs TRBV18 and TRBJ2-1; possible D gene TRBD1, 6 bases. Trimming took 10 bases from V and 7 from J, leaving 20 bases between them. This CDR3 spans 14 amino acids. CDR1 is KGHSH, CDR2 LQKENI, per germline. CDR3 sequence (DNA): TGTGCCACCGCCCCACGACAGGATGTAAATGAGCAGTTCTTC. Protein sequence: CATAPRQDVNEQFF.

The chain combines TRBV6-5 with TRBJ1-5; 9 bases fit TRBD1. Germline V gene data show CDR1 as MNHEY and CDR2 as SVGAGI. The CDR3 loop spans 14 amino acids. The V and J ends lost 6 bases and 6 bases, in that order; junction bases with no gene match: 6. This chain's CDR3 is CASRPGQGGQPQHF. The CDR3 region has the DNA TGTGCCAGCAGGCCGGGACAGGGCGGTCAGCCCCAGCATTTT.

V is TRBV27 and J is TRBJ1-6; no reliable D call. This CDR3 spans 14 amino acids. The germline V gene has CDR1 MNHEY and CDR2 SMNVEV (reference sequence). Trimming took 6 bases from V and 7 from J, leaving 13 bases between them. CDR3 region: CASSQHGSNSPLHF. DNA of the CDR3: TGTGCCAGCAGCCAACACGGGTCGAATTCACCCCTCCACTTT.

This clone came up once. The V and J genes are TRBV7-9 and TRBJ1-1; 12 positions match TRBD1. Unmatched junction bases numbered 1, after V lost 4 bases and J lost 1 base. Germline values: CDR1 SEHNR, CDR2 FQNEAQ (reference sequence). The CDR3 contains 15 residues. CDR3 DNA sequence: TGTGCCAGCAGCTGGGGACAGGGGGCGAACACTGAAGCTTTCTTT. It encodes CASSWGQGANTEAFF.

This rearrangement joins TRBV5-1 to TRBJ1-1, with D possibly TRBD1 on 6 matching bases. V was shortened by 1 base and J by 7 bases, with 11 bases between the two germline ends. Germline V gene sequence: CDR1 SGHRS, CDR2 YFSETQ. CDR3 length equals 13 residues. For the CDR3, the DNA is TGCGCCAGCAGCTTGCAGGGGCGCAGTGAAGCTTTCTTT. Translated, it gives CASSLQGRSEAFF.

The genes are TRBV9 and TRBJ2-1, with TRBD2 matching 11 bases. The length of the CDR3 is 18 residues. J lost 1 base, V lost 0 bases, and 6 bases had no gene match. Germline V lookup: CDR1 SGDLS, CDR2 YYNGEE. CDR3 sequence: CASSVDPLAGGSYNEQFF. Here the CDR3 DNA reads TGTGCCAGCAGCGTAGATCCCCTAGCGGGGGGTTCCTACAATGAGCAGTTCTTC.

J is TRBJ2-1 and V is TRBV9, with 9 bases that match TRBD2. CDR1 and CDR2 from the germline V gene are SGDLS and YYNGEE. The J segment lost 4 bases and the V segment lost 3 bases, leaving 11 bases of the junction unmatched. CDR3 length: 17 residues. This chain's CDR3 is CASSAARGTSWYNEQFF. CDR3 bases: TGTGCCAGCAGCGCGGCAAGGGGGACTAGCTGGTACAATGAGCAGTTCTTC.

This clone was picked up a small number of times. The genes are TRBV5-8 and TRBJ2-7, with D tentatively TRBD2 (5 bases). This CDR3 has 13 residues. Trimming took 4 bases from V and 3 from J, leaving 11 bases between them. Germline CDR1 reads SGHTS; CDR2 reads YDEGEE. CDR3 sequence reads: CASSGRGSYEQYF. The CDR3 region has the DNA TGTGCCAGCAGCGGTAGAGGGAGCTACGAGCAGTACTTC.

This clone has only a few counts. This CDR3 reads CASSLDRDEQYF. DNA for the CDR3: TGTGCCAGCAGTCTGGACAGGGACGAGCAGTACTTC. The chain is built from TRBV2 and TRBJ2-7; 8 positions agree with TRBD1. CDR1 SNHLY and CDR2 FYNNEI come from the germline V gene. Trimming took 5 bases from V and 5 from J; bases not matched to a gene: 2. The CDR3 covers 12 residues.

As DNA, the CDR3 is TGTGCCAGCAGCCAAATGGCAACTAGCGGGTCCCCCTACGAGCAGTACTTC. Its protein product is CASSQMATSGSPYEQYF. V is TRBV4-2 and J is TRBJ2-7; 9 nucleotides align to TRBD2. From germline, CDR1 is LGHNA and CDR2 YNFKEQ. The V and J ends lost 2 bases and 2 bases, in that order; junction bases with no gene match: 10. The CDR3 contains 17 residues.

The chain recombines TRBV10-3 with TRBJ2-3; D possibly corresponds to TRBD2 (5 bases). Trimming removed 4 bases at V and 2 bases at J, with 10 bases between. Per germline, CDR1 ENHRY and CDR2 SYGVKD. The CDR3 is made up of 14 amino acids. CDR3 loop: CAISAASYTDTQYF. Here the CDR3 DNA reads TGTGCCATCAGTGCGGCTAGCTACACAGATACGCAGTATTTT.

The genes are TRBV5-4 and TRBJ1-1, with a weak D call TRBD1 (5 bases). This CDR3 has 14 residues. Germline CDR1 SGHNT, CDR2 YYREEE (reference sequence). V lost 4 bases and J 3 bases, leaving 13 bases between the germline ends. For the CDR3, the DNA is TGTGCCAGCAGCCCGACACTGACAGACACTGAAGCTTTCTTT. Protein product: CASSPTLTDTEAFF.

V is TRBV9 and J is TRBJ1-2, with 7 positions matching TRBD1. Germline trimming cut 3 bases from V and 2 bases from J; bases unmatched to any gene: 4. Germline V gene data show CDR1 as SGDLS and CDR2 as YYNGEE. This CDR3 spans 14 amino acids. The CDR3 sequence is CASSAGTVNYGYTF. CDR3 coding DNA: TGTGCCAGCAGCGCCGGGACAGTAAACTATGGCTACACCTTC.